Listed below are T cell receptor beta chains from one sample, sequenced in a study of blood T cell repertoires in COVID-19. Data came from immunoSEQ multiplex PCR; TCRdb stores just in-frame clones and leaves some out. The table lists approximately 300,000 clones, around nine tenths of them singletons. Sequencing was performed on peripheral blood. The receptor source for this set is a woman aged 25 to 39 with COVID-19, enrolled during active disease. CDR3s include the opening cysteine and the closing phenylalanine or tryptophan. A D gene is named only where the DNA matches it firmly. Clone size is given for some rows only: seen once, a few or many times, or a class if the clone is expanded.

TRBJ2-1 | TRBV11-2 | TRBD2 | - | TGTGCCAGCAGTGACCTAGCGGGGGGGCTTATCGATGAGCAGTTCTTC | CASSDLAGGLIDEQFF
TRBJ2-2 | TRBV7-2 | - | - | TGTGCCAGCAGCTTAGGCTGGGGCTGGGGGGAGCTGTTTTTT | CASSLGWGWGELFF
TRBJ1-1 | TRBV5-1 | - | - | TGCGCCAGCAGCTTAACCGAAACTGTGAACACTGAAGCTTTCTTT | CASSLTETVNTEAFF
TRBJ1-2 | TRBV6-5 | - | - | TGTGCCTCTAACGGGGGGGCGAATGGCTACACCTTC | CASNGGANGYTF
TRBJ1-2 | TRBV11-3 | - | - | TGTGCCAGCAGCTTAAGGGGGACGGATGGCTACACCTTC | CASSLRGTDGYTF
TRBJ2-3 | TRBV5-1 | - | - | TGCGCCAGCAGCTTGGAGCCCCCTAGCACAGATACGCAGTATTTT | CASSLEPPSTDTQYF
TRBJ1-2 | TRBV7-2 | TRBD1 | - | TGTGCCAGCAGCTCGATCGCAGGGGGATTTGGCTACACCTTC | CASSSIAGGFGYTF
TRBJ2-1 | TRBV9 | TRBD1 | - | TGTGCCAGCAGCGTAGTGGGGACAGGGGCCTACAATGAGCAGTTCTTC | CASSVVGTGAYNEQFF
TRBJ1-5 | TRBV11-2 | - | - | TGTGCCAGCAGCTTATCGTACGGGGTTGGTAATCAGCCCCAGCATTTT | CASSLSYGVGNQPQHF
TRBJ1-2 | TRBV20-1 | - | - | TGCAGTGCTAGTCCCCAGGCGGGCTATGGCTACACCTTC | CSASPQAGYGYTF
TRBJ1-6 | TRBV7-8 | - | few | TGTGCCAGCAGCCCTGGGACATTGGGCGATTCACCCCTCCACTTT | CASSPGTLGDSPLHF
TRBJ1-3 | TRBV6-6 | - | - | TGTGCCAGCAGCGAGGACTCTGGAAACACCATATATTTT | CASSEDSGNTIYF
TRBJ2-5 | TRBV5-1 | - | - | TGCGCCAGCAGCAGGGGAACCCCCCGGGAGACCCAGTACTTC | CASSRGTPRETQYF
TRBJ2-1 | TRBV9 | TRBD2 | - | TGTGCCAGCAGCGCCAGCGGGGCCGTACTTTACAATGAGCAGTTCTTC | CASSASGAVLYNEQFF
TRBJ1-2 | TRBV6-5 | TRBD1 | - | TGTGCCAGCAGTTACTCTGGTCCAGGGGGCTTTTATGGCTACACCTTC | CASSYSGPGGFYGYTF
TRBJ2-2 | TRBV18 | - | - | TGTGCCAGCTCACCACTGTCAGAGAACACCGGGGAGCTGTTTTTT | CASSPLSENTGELFF
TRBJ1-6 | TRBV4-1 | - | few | TGCGCCAGCAGCCCTGGGGCAGTTAATTCACCCCTCCACTTT | CASSPGAVNSPLHF
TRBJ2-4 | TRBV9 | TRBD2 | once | TGTGCCAGCAGCGTAGCTAGCGGGGGGGCCATTCAGTACTTC | CASSVASGGAIQYF
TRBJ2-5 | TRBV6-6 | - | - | TGTGCCAGCAGCCCCGCGGGGAGCCGCCAAGAGACCCAGTACTTC | CASSPAGSRQETQYF
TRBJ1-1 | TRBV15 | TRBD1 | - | TGTGCCACCAGCATCGGACAGGGGGGGTATGGGAACACTGAAGCTTTCTTT | CATSIGQGGYGNTEAFF
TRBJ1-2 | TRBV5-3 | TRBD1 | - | TGTGCCAGAAGCCGCAACGCTAAACAGGGGACCTATGGCTACACCTTC | CARSRNAKQGTYGYTF
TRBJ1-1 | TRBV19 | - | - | TGTGCCAGTACAGGAATACCCGTGTCGGCGGAAGCTTTCTTT | CASTGIPVSAEAFF
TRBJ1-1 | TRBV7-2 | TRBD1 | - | TGTGCCAGCAGCTTAGTCGTGAGCAGGGGGACTGAAGCTTTCTTT | CASSLVVSRGTEAFF